A single sample gave rise to the 28 T cell receptor beta chains below, sequenced in a study of CD4 T cells in relation to SARS-CoV-2 and coronaviruses. The data were produced by immunoSEQ multiplex PCR, yet TCRdb's version contains in-frame clones alone and is incomplete. The table lists approximately 64,000 clones, about 94% of them singletons, with 0.13% to 0.15% in the top ten. The unexposed donors gave CD4+ T cells in about 2010-2019, prior to COVID-19. Sequencing input: naive CD4+ T cells from PBMCs. The subset is: naive CD4+ T cells isolated by negative enrichment. The receptor set was obtained from a human donor in good health.

The chain is built from TRBV15 and TRBJ2-7; TRBD1 matches at 7 bases. After removal of 5 bases from V and 1 base from J, the junction contained 2 bases not matched to a gene. CDR1 and CDR2 (germline): LNHNV, YYDKDF (reference sequence). The CDR3 consists of 13 residues. DNA for the CDR3: TGTGCCACCAGCCGGGACAGTTCCTACGAGCAGTACTTC. Residues: CATSRDSSYEQYF.

The rearrangement joins TRBV6-5 to TRBJ1-5; D gene unclear. The ends were cut back, 1 base at V and 3 bases at J, with 7 bases in the middle. The germline V gene has CDR1 MNHEY and CDR2 SVGAGI. This CDR3 comprises 14 residues. CDR3 bases: TGTGCCAGCAGTTACTTAGGGTACAATCAGCCCCAGCATTTT. Protein product: CASSYLGYNQPQHF.

The chain is built from TRBV5-5 and TRBJ1-1; D not certain. Germline CDR1 SGHKS, CDR2 YYEKEE (reference sequence). CDR3 size: 16 residues. V lost 7 bases and J 1 base, leaving 20 bases between the germline ends. The CDR3 DNA is TGTGCCAGCGCATCGGAGGGCGTCGGCCCGAACACTGAAGCTTTCTTT. Protein: CASASEGVGPNTEAFF.

This rearrangement joins TRBV4-1 to TRBJ2-3, with D possibly matching TRBD1 (6 bases). The germline V and J ends were trimmed by 2 bases and 2 bases, with 17 bases remaining between them. CDR1 is MGHRA, CDR2 YSYEKL, per germline. The CDR3 contains 17 residues. For the CDR3, the DNA is TGCGCCAGCAGCCAACTTGGTAGGGGACAAATCACAGATACGCAGTATTTT. The encoded protein is CASSQLGRGQITDTQYF.

The rearrangement joins TRBV11-3 to TRBJ2-3; 12 bases map to TRBD2. Germline V gives CDR1 SGHNT, CDR2 YENEEA. This CDR3 spans 19 amino acids. The junction had 13 bases not matched to a gene; V was cut back by 2 bases and J by 4 bases. This CDR3 is CASSLIKPKLAGGPDTQYF. CDR3 DNA sequence: TGTGCCAGCAGCTTAATCAAGCCCAAACTAGCGGGAGGCCCAGATACGCAGTATTTT.

This clone was seen just once. The chain joins TRBV28 to TRBJ2-5; perhaps TRBD2 as D (6 bases). The CDR3 is 15 residues long. V gave up 4 bases and J gave up 2 bases, with 14 bases separating them. Germline loops: CDR1 MDHEN, CDR2 SYDVKM. The CDR3 here is CASSSHGGGQETQYF. The CDR3 nucleotides read TGTGCCAGCAGTTCTCATGGTGGGGGGCAAGAGACCCAGTACTTC.

The chain employs TRBV10-1 and TRBJ2-5; D perhaps matches TRBD1 (6 bases). The ends were cut back, 0 bases at V and 5 bases at J, with 13 bases in the middle. Germline CDR1 WNHNN, CDR2 SYGVQD (reference sequence). There are 15 residues in the CDR3. The CDR3 coding sequence is TGCGCCAGCAGTGAGTCTAATGACAGGAGCGAGACCCAGTACTTC. It specifies CASSESNDRSETQYF.

The gene calls are TRBV2 and TRBJ1-5; D not certain. V lost 3 bases, J lost 6 bases, and 9 bases lay in between. Germline V gene data show CDR1 as SNHLY and CDR2 as FYNNEI. The CDR3 contains 13 residues. The DNA for the CDR3 is TGTGCCAGCAGTGATCGGTGGGGTCAGCCCCAGCATTTT. Translated, it gives CASSDRWGQPQHF.

The rearrangement links TRBV5-1 to TRBJ2-5; TRBD2 matches at 8 bases. The CDR3 is 14 amino acids. V lost 5 bases and J lost 5; bases outside the gene matches: 8. Germline V gives CDR1 SGHRS, CDR2 YFSETQ. The CDR3 nucleotides are TGCGCCAGCAGGAGCGGGAGTTTACAGGAGACCCAGTACTTC. Amino acids: CASRSGSLQETQYF.

In nucleotides, the CDR3 is TGCGCCAGCAGCTTACAGGGTTTGGGCACCGGGGAGCTGTTTTTT. Its translation is CASSLQGLGTGELFF. V usage is TRBV5-1 and J usage is TRBJ2-2; D is perhaps TRBD1 (6 bases). Germline CDR1 is SGHRS and CDR2 is YFSETQ. V shed 2 bases and J shed 4 bases, with 12 bases lying between them. CDR3 length: 15 amino acids.

The chain couples TRBV15 to TRBJ2-3; 9 bases are a match to TRBD2. Germline trimming cut 0 bases from V and 2 bases from J; bases unmatched to any gene: 18. The CDR3 is 21 residues long. Looked up from germline, CDR1 is LNHNV and CDR2 is YYDKDF (reference sequence). As DNA, the CDR3 is TGTGCCACCAGCAGAGATTCCAGCCTAGCGGGGCCGGGGGGGGCCACAGATACGCAGTATTTT. Its protein is CATSRDSSLAGPGGATDTQYF.

V is TRBV24-1 and J is TRBJ2-2; weak D call: TRBD2 (5 bases). The CDR3 has 16 residues. Between the trimmed V and J ends, which lost 0 bases and 0 bases, there was a span of 7 bases. CDR1 and CDR2 (germline): KGHDR, SFDVKD. Here the CDR3 reads CATSDLEGANTGELFF. The CDR3 coding sequence is TGTGCCACCAGTGATTTGGAGGGTGCGAACACCGGGGAGCTGTTTTTT.

V and J are TRBV29-1 and TRBJ2-3, with 15 nucleotides matching TRBD2. This CDR3 comprises 18 residues. V was clipped by 0 bases and J by 6 bases; unmatched bases: 10. Germline CDR1 and CDR2: SQVTM and ANQGSEA. CDR3 amino acids: CSVEDGGLAGGRMDTQYF. The DNA of the CDR3 is TGCAGCGTTGAAGATGGCGGACTAGCGGGAGGGCGAATGGATACGCAGTATTTT.

The sample holds one count of this clone. The chain joins TRBV3-1 (or the pseudogene TRBV3-2) to TRBJ2-7; 13 bases match TRBD2. With V trimmed by 0 bases and J by 3 bases, 5 bases remained unmatched. The CDR3 sequence is 17 residues long. CDR1 LGHDT and CDR2 YNNKEL come from the germline V gene (reference sequence). In nucleotides, the CDR3 is TGTGCCAGCAGCCAAGACCCGGGACTAGCGGGAAGCTACGAGCAGTACTTC. Amino acids: CASSQDPGLAGSYEQYF.

This sequence joins TRBV18 and TRBJ2-7; D could derive from TRBD1 or TRBD2 (5 bases each). The CDR3 totals 20 residues. CDR1 KGHSH and CDR2 LQKENI come from the germline V gene. Trimming removed 3 bases from V and 2 bases from J, with 29 bases in between. The CDR3 DNA is TGTGCCAGCTCACCGGGACGGCTGGAAACTTTTCTGGATCTGGCCTACGAGCAGTACTTC. This codes for CASSPGRLETFLDLAYEQYF.

The chain combines TRBV15 with TRBJ1-1, with D possibly being TRBD1 (5 bases). The CDR3 is 18 amino acids. Germline V gene data show CDR1 as LNHNV and CDR2 as YYDKDF (reference sequence). The ends were cut back, 1 base at V and 1 base at J, with 19 bases in the middle. For the CDR3, the DNA is TGTGCCACCAGCAGAGGTCTTTCTGGGACTGGGGCGAACACTGAAGCTTTCTTT. It translates to CATSRGLSGTGANTEAFF.

J is TRBJ1-4 and V is TRBV28; no definite D call. Trimming pared 6 bases from V and 9 bases from J, leaving 23 bases between. The CDR3 extends over 16 amino acids. Germline V gene sequence: CDR1 MDHEN, CDR2 SYDVKM. CDR3 sequence (DNA): TGTGCCAGCAGCCCTTTTTGGCAGGCGGGATCCAAAAAACTGTTTTTT. It yields the protein CASSPFWQAGSKKLFF.

The chain uses TRBV6-6 and TRBJ2-7; D is possibly TRBD1 (6 bases). V lost 7 bases and J 1 base, leaving 17 bases between the germline ends. Germline V gives CDR1 MNHNY, CDR2 SVGAGI (reference sequence). The CDR3 totals 15 residues. As DNA, the CDR3 is TGTGCCAGCACCACTTCAGGGGCTATTTCCTACGAGCAGTACTTC. Its translation: CASTTSGAISYEQYF.

V and J are TRBV5-1 and TRBJ2-7, with 9 bases identical to TRBD1. After removal of 0 bases from V and 12 bases from J, the junction contained 16 bases not matched to a gene. CDR3 size: 16 residues. Germline V gene data show CDR1 as SGHRS and CDR2 as YFSETQ. This chain's CDR3 is CASSLVEGTGTRVWYF. The CDR3 nucleotides read TGCGCCAGCAGCTTGGTCGAGGGGACAGGGACGAGGGTGTGGTACTTC.

V and J are TRBV6-6 and TRBJ1-2, with unresolved D. The CDR3 has 14 residues. Trimming pared 0 bases from V and 4 bases from J, leaving 9 bases between. Germline V gives CDR1 MNHNY, CDR2 SVGAGI (reference sequence). The CDR3 coding sequence is TGTGCCAGCAGTTACTCTGGGCAGTTCTATGGCTACACCTTC. Translated: CASSYSGQFYGYTF.

The chain combines TRBV9 with TRBJ2-2; 9 bases match TRBD1. V shed 4 bases and J 4 bases; nucleotides not matched to a gene: 8. This CDR3 has 16 amino acids. Germline-derived CDR1 and CDR2 are SGDLS and YYNGEE. The CDR3: CASSTNRGRGTGELFF. CDR3 sequence (DNA): TGTGCCAGCAGCACAAACAGGGGGCGCGGCACCGGGGAGCTGTTTTTT. The full variable domain, its missing parts supplied by reference TRBV9 and TRBJ2-2, is DSGVTQTPKHLITATGQRVTLRCSPRSGDLSVYWYQQSLDQGLQFLIQYYNGEERAKGNILERFSAQQFPDLHSELNLSSLELGDSALYFCASSTNRGRGTGELFFGEGSRLTVL.

V is TRBV18 and J is TRBJ2-3; D gene unclear. CDR1 is KGHSH and CDR2 is LQKENI in the germline V gene. The length of the CDR3 is 15 residues. Trimming removed 1 base at V and 2 bases at J, with 10 bases between. The CDR3 loop is CASSPLKSNTDTQYF. The CDR3 DNA reads TGTGCCAGCTCACCACTCAAGTCGAACACAGATACGCAGTATTTT.

The V and J genes are TRBV6-5 and TRBJ2-1, with D possibly matching TRBD2 (5 bases). V dropped 2 bases and J dropped 1 base, with 12 bases sitting between them. This CDR3 is built from 16 residues. CDR1 MNHEY and CDR2 SVGAGI come from the germline V gene. For the CDR3, the DNA is TGTGCCAGCAGTTACGCTAGCAGTAGGTCCTACAATGAGCAGTTCTTC. This encodes CASSYASSRSYNEQFF.

The chain is built from TRBV2 and TRBJ2-7; 10 bases are a match to TRBD1. CDR3 length equals 13 residues. Germline V CDR1 and CDR2: SNHLY, FYNNEI. V trimming: 9 bases; J trimming: 3 bases; junction bases outside the gene matches: 5. Here the CDR3 DNA reads TGTGCCAGTGCTGGGGACAGGGGCTACGAGCAGTACTTC. Translating it yields CASAGDRGYEQYF.

This chain joins TRBV7-2 and TRBJ1-2; perhaps TRBD1 as D (6 bases). Germline lookup yields CDR1 SGHTA and CDR2 FQGNSA. V lost 1 base and J lost 5, with 14 bases in between. This CDR3 is 15 amino acids long. The CDR3 bases are TGTGCCAGCAGCTTAGTGGGGGGGGCAGAGTATGGCTACACCTTC. This encodes CASSLVGGAEYGYTF. Full variable domain (outside the CDR3, taken from reference TRBV7-2 and TRBJ1-2): GAGVSQSPSNKVTEKGKDVELRCDPISGHTALYWYRQSLGQGLEFLIYFQGNSAPDKSGLPSDRFSAERTGGSVSTLTIQRTQQEDSAVYLCASSLVGGAEYGYTFGSGTRLTVV.

The CDR3 nucleotides read TGTGCCAGCAGCTCAACCAACCTAGCCCTCCTCTCCTACGAGCAGTACTTC. Translation: CASSSTNLALLSYEQYF. The chain combines TRBV11-2 with TRBJ2-7, with D maybe TRBD2 (5 bases). V lost 4 bases to trimming and J lost 0 bases, with 19 bases between them. This CDR3 comprises 17 residues. The germline CDR1 and CDR2 sequences are SGHAT and FQNNGV.

The chain uses TRBV6-5 and TRBJ2-7; TRBD1 aligns across 7 bases. The germline V gene has CDR1 MNHEY and CDR2 SVGAGI. With 5 bases clipped from V and 4 bases from J, the junction kept 11 bases outside the gene matches. The CDR3 covers 15 residues. CDR3 in DNA: TGTGCCAGCAGTCAAAAATCGACAGGGATTTACGAGCAGTACTTC. Translation: CASSQKSTGIYEQYF.

This chain connects TRBV7-9 to TRBJ2-3, with 13 bases aligning to TRBD2. CDR3 length: 17 residues. Germline V gives CDR1 SEHNR, CDR2 FQNEAQ (reference sequence). The ends lost 5 bases at V and 1 base at J; junction bases unmatched: 6. The CDR3, as DNA: TGTGCCAGCAGCCTCCGGACTAGCGGGAGAGGCACAGATACGCAGTATTTT. Residues: CASSLRTSGRGTDTQYF.